The rows below give T cell receptor beta chains drawn from one sample of a study of Graves' ophthalmopathy and Graves' hyperthyroidism. In TCRdb, the multiplex PCR reads were re-called with MiXCR into one record per CDR3 protein. The data contain approximately 640,000 distinct CDR3 sequences, under 50% of them singletons. The material sequenced was peripheral blood. The receptor source for this set is an adult man with Graves' ophthalmopathy. Both conserved end residues are part of each CDR3. D genes are given only for firm matches. Only part of the rows carry a size: once, few, many, or a class if the clone is expanded.

size	D	J	V	length	CDR3	DNA
.	TRBD1	TRBJ2-2	TRBV15	15	CATSREWTGSGELFF	TGTGCCACCAGCAGAGAGTGGACAGGGAGCGGCGAGCTGTTTTTT
few	TRBD1	TRBJ1-1	TRBV7-2	16	CASSPRTGGTGTEAFF	TGTGCCAGCAGCCCCCGGACAGGGGGTACGGGGACTGAAGCTTTCTTT
.	.	TRBJ1-5	TRBV3-1	13	CASSQGDSPGQHF	TGTGCCAGCAGCCAAGGTGACAGTCCCGGCCAGCATTTT
.	TRBD1	TRBJ1-2	TRBV7-2	14	CASRDRTYGGGYTF	TGTGCCAGCCGGGACAGAACCTACGGGGGAGGCTACACCTTC
few	.	TRBJ1-4	TRBV4-1	14	CASSPGPSIEKLFF	TGCGCCAGCAGCCCGGGACCGAGTATCGAAAAACTGTTTTTT
.	TRBD2	TRBJ2-5	TRBV10-3	16	CASSYSTSGTRETQYF	TGTGCCAGCAGTTACTCGACTAGCGGGACAAGAGAGACCCAGTACTTC
many	.	TRBJ1-2	TRBV4-1	15	CASSQDGQANYGYTF	TGCGCCAGCAGCCAGGACGGCCAAGCTAACTATGGCTACACCTTC
.	.	TRBJ1-3	TRBV12-3/TRBV12-4	18	CASSLGGTSPVPGNTIYF	TGTGCCAGCAGTTTAGGGGGGACCTCTCCGGTCCCTGGAAACACCATATATTTT
few	.	TRBJ2-5	TRBV19	14	CASSPAGIRETQYF	TGTGCCAGCTCACCTGCGGGAATTCGAGAGACCCAGTACTTC
.	TRBD1	TRBJ2-3	TRBV24-1	16	CATSETGTGRTDTQYF	TGTGCCACCAGTGAAACCGGGACAGGGAGGACAGATACGCAGTATTTT
.	TRBD1	TRBJ1-1	TRBV20-1	14	CSAPRQGSNTEAFF	TGCAGTGCCCCACGACAGGGCTCGAACACTGAAGCTTTCTTT
.	.	TRBJ1-5	TRBV10-3	15	CAISTWEDSNQPQHF	TGTGCCATCAGCACCTGGGAGGACAGCAATCAGCCCCAGCATTTT
.	TRBD1	TRBJ1-5	TRBV2	14	CASTGTGANQPQHF	TGTGCCAGCACCGGGACAGGGGCCAATCAGCCCCAGCATTTT
.	.	TRBJ1-2	TRBV4-1	15	CASSPYIRQDYGHTF	TGCGCCAGCAGCCCCTATATACGACAGGACTATGGCCACACCTTC
many	.	TRBJ1-6	TRBV6-6	17	CATSEAGYSFYNSPLHF	TGTGCCACTTCAGAGGCAGGGTATTCGTTCTATAATTCACCCCTCCACTTT
many	.	TRBJ2-7	TRBV15	14	CATSQRTTAYEQYF	TGTGCCACCAGCCAGAGGACTACCGCCTACGAGCAGTACTTC
once	.	TRBJ1-1	TRBV29-1	12	CSVEETDAEAFF	TGCAGCGTTGAAGAGACCGATGCTGAAGCTTTCTTT
many	TRBD2	TRBJ2-7	TRBV12-3/TRBV12-4	14	CASSLRLAHGEQYF	TGTGCCAGCAGCTTACGACTAGCCCATGGCGAGCAGTACTTC
.	TRBD2	TRBJ2-2	TRBV6-5	15	CASSVLAGVPGELFF	TGTGCCAGCAGTGTACTAGCGGGAGTTCCCGGGGAGCTGTTTTTT
.	.	TRBJ1-5	TRBV19	15	CASSQWGGPNQPQHF	TGTGCCAGTAGCCAATGGGGGGGACCCAATCAGCCCCAGCATTTT
few	.	TRBJ2-5	TRBV10-3	8	CAISEGAF	TGTGCCATCAGTGAGGGGGCCTTC
.	.	TRBJ1-5	TRBV19	13	CASSLVQDQPQHF	TGTGCCAGTAGTCTTGTTCAGGATCAGCCCCAGCATTTT
.	.	TRBJ2-2	TRBV24-1	13	CATRDTNYGELFF	TGTGCCACCAGGGACACCAACTATGGGGAGCTGTTTTTT
many	TRBD2	TRBJ2-2	TRBV9	16	CASSVAPSGNTGELFF	TGTGCCAGCAGCGTAGCTCCTAGCGGAAACACCGGGGAGCTGTTTTTT
.	.	TRBJ1-1	TRBV12-5	14	CASGLVTGRYEAFF	TGTGCTAGTGGTTTGGTCACGGGGAGATATGAAGCTTTCTTT
many	TRBD2	TRBJ2-5	TRBV12-3/TRBV12-4	17	CASSLEAGTSSQETQYF	TGTGCCAGCAGTTTAGAGGCCGGGACTAGCAGTCAAGAGACCCAGTACTTC